This T cell receptor beta chain was obtained from a study of blood T cell repertoires in COVID-19. Germline CDR1 and CDR2: SGHRS and YFSETQ. V lost 1 base and J lost 0; bases outside the gene matches: 5. The CDR3 consists of 16 residues. As originally analysed: Counts of nucleated cells, estimated from reference gene primer amplification, were obtained. Profiling relied on immunoSEQ multiplex PCR, and the TCRdb table lists in-frame clones only, not all of them. Clonal size and the V and J genes are those of that table, whereas D and trimming came from the DNA. Of some 230,000 clones in the sample, around 87% are singletons; the top ten hold more than 8.5%.

The chain employs TRBV5-1 and TRBJ1-2; 8 nucleotides align to TRBD1. This sequence originates from a woman between 45 and 60 years old with COVID-19, enrolled during active disease. The specimen was peripheral blood. CDR3 DNA: TGCGCCAGCAGCTTGTCGGGGGACAGGCCTAACTATGGCTACACCTTC. This translates into CASSLSGDRPNYGYTF.